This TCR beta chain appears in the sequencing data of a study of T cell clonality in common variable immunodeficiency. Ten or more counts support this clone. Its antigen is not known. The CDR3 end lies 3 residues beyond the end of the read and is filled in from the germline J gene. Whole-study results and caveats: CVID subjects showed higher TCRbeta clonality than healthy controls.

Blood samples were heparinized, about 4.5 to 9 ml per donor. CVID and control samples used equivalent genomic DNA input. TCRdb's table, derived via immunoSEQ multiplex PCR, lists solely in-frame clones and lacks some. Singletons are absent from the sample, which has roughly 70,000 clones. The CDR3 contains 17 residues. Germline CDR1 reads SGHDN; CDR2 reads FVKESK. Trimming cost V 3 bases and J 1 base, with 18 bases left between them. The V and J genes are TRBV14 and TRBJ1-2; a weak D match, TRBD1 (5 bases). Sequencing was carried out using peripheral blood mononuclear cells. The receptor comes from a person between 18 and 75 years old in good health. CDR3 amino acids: CASSQRVPGGSNYGYTF. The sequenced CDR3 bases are TGTGCCAGCAGCCAGAGGGTCCCGGGGGGTAGTAACTATGGC.